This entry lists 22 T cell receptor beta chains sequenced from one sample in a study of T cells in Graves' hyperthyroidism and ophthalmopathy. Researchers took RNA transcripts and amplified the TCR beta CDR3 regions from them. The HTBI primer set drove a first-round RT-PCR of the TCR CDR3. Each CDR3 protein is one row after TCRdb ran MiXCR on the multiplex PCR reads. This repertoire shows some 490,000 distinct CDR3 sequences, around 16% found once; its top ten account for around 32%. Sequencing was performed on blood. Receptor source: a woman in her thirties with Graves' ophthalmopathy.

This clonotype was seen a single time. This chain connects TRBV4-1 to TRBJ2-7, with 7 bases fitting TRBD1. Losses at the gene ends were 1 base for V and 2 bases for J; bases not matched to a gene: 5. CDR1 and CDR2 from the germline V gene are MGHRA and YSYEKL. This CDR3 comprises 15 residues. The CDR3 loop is CASSQARQGTYEQYF. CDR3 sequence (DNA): TGCGCCAGCAGCCAAGCCCGACAGGGCACCTACGAGCAGTACTTC.

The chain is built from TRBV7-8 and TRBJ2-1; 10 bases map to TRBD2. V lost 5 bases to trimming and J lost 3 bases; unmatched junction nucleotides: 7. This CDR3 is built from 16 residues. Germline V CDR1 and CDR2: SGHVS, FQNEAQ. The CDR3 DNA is TGTGCCAGCAGCCCTCCCACTAGCGGGGTCTACAATGAGCAGTTCTTC. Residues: CASSPPTSGVYNEQFF.

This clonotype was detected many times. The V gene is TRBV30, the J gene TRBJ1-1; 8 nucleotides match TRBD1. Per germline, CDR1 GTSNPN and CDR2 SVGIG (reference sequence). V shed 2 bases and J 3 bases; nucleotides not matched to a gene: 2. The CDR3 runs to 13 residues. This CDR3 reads CAWSKGQDTEAFF. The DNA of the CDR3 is TGTGCCTGGAGTAAGGGACAGGACACTGAAGCTTTCTTT.

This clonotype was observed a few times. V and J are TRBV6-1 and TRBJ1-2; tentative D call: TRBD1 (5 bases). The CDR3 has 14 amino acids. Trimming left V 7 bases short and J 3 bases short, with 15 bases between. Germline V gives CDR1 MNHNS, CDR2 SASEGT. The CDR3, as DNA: TGTGCCAGCACCCCTGGGGGGGATCACTATGGCTACACCTTC. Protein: CASTPGGDHYGYTF.

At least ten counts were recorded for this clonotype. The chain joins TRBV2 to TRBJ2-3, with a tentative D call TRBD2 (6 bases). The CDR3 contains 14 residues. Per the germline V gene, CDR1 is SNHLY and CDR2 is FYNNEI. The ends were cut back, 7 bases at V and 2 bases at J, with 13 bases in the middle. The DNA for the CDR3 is TGTGCCAGCAAACCTGCGGGGCACACAGATACGCAGTATTTT. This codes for CASKPAGHTDTQYF.

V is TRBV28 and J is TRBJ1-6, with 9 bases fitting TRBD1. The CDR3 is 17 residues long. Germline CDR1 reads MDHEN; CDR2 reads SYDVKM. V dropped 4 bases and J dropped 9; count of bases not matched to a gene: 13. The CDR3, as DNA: TGTGCCAGCAGTTCACATACAGGGGGCGCAGGGGGTTCACCCCTCCACTTT. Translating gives CASSSHTGGAGGSPLHF. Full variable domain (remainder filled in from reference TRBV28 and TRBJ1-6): DVKVTQSSRYLVKRTGEKVFLECVQDMDHENMFWYRQDPGLGLRLIYFSYDVKMKEKGDIPEGYSVSREKKERFSLILESASTNQTSMYLCASSSHTGGAGGSPLHFGNGTRLTVT.

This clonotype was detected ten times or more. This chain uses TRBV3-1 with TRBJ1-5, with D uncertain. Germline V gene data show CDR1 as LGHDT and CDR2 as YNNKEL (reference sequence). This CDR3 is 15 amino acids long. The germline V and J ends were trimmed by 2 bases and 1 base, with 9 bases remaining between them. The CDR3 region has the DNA TGTGCCAGCAGCCAAATGGCTCTAAGCAATCAGCCCCAGCATTTT. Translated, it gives CASSQMALSNQPQHF.

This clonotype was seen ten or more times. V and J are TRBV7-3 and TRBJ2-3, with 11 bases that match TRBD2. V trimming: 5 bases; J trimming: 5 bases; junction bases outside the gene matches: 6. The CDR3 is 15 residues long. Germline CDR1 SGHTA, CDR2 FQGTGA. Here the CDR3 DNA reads TGTGCCAGCAGCAATAGCGGGGGGGGAGGAGATACGCAGTATTTT. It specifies CASSNSGGGGDTQYF.

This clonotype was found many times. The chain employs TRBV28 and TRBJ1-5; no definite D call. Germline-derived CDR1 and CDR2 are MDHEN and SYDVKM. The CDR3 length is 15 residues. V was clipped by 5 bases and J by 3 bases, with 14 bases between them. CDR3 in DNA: TGTGCCAGCAGTCCTGGGCCAGGCTACAATCAGCCCCAGCATTTT. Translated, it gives CASSPGPGYNQPQHF.

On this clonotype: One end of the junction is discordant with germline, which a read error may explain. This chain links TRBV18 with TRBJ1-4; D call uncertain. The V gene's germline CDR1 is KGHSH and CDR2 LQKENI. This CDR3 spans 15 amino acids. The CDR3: CASSPLKRTNEKLVF. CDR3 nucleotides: TGTGCCAGCTCACCATTGAAGAGAACTAATGAAAAACTGGTTTTT.

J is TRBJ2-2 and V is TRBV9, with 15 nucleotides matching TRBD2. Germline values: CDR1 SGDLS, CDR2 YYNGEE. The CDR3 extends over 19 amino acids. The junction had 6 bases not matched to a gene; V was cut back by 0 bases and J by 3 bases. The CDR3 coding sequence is TGTGCCAGCAGCGTAGAGGGGGGACTAGCGGGAGGTGACACCGGGGAGCTGTTTTTT. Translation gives CASSVEGGLAGGDTGELFF.

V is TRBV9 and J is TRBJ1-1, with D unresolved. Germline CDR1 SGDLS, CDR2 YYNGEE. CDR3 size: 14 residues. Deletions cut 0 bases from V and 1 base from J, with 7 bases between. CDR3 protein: CASSVGSANTEAFF. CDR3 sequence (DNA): TGTGCCAGCAGCGTAGGTTCGGCGAACACTGAAGCTTTCTTT.

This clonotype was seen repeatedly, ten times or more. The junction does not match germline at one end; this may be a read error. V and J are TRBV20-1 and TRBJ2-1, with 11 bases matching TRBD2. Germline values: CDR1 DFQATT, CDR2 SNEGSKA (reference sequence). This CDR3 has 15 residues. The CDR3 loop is CSARETSGSYDEQFF. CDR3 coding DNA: TGCAGTGCTAGAGAAACTAGCGGGAGCTACGATGAGCAGTTCTTC.

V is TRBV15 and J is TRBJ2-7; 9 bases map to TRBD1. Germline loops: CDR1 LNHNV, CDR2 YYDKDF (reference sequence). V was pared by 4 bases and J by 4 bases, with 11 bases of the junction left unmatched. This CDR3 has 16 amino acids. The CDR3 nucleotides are TGTGCCACCAGCAAAGACCTGGACAGGGGAATATACGAGCAGTACTTC. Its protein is CATSKDLDRGIYEQYF.

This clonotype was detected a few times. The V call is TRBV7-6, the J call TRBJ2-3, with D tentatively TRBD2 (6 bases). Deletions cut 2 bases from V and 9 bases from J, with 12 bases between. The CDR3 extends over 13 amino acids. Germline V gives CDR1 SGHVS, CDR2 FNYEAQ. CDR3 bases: TGTGCCAGCAGCTTATTGGAGGGTGGGACGCAGTATTTT. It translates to CASSLLEGGTQYF.

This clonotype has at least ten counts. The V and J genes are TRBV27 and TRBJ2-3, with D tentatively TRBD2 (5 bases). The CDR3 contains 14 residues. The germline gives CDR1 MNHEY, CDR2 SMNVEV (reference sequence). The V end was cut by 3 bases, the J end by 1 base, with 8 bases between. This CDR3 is CASSFERGTDTQYF. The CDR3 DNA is TGTGCCAGCAGTTTCGAGAGGGGCACAGATACGCAGTATTTT.

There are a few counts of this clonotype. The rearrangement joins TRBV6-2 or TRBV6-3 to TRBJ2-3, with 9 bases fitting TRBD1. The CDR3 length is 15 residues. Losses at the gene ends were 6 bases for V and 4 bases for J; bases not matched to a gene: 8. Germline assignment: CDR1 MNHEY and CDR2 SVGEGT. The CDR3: CASREGTGSPDTQYF. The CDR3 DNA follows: TGTGCCAGCAGGGAGGGGACAGGGTCTCCAGATACGCAGTATTTT.

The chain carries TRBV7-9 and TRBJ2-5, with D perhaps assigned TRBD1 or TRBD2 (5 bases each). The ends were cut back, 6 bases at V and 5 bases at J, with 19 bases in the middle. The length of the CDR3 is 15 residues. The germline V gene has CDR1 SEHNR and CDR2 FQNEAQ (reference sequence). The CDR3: CASRLEAPKGETQYF. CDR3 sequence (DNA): TGTGCCAGCAGATTGGAGGCTCCGAAGGGGGAGACCCAGTACTTC. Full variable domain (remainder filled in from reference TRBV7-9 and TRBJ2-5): DTGVSQNPRHKITKRGQNVTFRCDPISEHNRLYWYRQTLGQGPEFLTYFQNEAQLEKSRLLSDRFSAERPKGSFSTLEIQRTEQGDSAMYLCASRLEAPKGETQYFGPGTRLLVL.

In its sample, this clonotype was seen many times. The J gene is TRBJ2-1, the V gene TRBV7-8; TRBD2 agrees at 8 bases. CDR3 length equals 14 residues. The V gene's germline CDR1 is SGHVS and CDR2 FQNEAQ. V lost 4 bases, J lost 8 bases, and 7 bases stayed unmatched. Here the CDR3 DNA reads TGTGCCAGCAGCTCCGCCGGGACTAGGTATGAGCAGTTCTTC. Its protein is CASSSAGTRYEQFF.

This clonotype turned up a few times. CDR3 protein: CASRPLGEMSREAYEQYF. The CDR3 DNA sequence: TGTGCCAGCAGACCGTTGGGGGAGATGAGCAGGGAGGCCTACGAGCAGTACTTC. V is TRBV6-2 or TRBV6-3 and J is TRBJ2-7, with D maybe TRBD2 (6 bases). From germline, CDR1 is MNHEY and CDR2 SVGEGT. The V end lost 6 bases, the J end lost 2 bases, and 26 bases lay between the germline ends. The CDR3 extends over 18 amino acids.

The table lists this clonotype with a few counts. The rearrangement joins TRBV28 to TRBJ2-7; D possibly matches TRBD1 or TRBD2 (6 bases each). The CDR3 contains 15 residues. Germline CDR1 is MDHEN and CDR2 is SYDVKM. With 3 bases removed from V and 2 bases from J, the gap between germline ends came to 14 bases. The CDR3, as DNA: TGTGCCAGCAGTTTCTTTTGGGGGGCCGCCTACGAGCAGTACTTC. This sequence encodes CASSFFWGAAYEQYF.

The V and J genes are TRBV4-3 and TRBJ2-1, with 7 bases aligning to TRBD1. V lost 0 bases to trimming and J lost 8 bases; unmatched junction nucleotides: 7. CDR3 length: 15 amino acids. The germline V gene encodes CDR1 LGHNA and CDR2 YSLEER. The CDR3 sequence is CASSQEIGGADEQFF. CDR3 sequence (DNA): TGCGCCAGCAGCCAAGAGATAGGGGGCGCGGATGAGCAGTTCTTC.